One and the same sample provided the 32 T cell receptor beta chains below, sequenced in a study of CD8 T cells in ankylosing spondylitis. TCRdb re-called the 5' RACE reads with MiXCR, one entry per CDR3 protein. The data contain 250,000 or so distinct CDR3 sequences, 18% of them singletons. Input material: blood, either unsorted or a sorted T cell fraction (not recorded which). Receptor source: a male donor with ankylosing spondylitis or in good health (not recorded which).

This clonotype was picked up a small number of times. This chain connects TRBV18 to TRBJ2-7, with 11 bases lining up with TRBD2. The CDR3 spans 16 residues. CDR1 and CDR2 (germline): KGHSH, LQKENI. Unmatched junction bases numbered 3, after V lost 0 bases and J lost 2 bases. The CDR3 DNA reads as TGTGCCAGCTCACCACCTCGACTAGCGGGGCCCTACGAGCAGTACTTC. It yields the protein CASSPPRLAGPYEQYF.

Only a few counts were recorded for this clonotype. The chain employs TRBV7-6 and TRBJ2-1, with 7 bases identical to TRBD2. The germline CDR1 and CDR2 sequences are SGHVS and FNYEAQ. V lost 1 base, J lost 7 bases, and 7 bases stayed unmatched. This CDR3 is 15 amino acids long. CDR3 DNA: TGTGCCAGCAGCTTAGACTTGCGGGAGCGTAATGAGCAGTTCTTC. Protein product: CASSLDLRERNEQFF.

This clonotype has only a few counts. This chain links TRBV12-3 or TRBV12-4 with TRBJ1-2; a weak D match, TRBD1 (6 bases). There are 17 residues in the CDR3. Between the trimmed V and J ends, which lost 0 bases and 8 bases, there was a span of 22 bases. The CDR3 here is CASSLAPGQGSAGGYTF. CDR3 nucleotides: TGTGCCAGCAGTTTAGCCCCGGGTCAGGGGAGTGCGGGCGGCTACACCTTC.

Only a few counts were recorded for this clonotype. The V gene is TRBV6-5, the J gene TRBJ2-7; 11 nucleotides line up with TRBD2. V was pared by 4 bases and J by 5 bases, with 10 bases of the junction left unmatched. Germline lookup yields CDR1 MNHEY and CDR2 SVGAGI. The CDR3 length is 16 residues. This chain's CDR3 is CASSWETSGISHEQYF. CDR3 DNA sequence: TGTGCCAGCAGTTGGGAGACTAGCGGGATTTCCCACGAGCAGTACTTC.

A few counts support this clonotype. The chain uses TRBV6-5 and TRBJ2-1; 7 bases map to TRBD2. The CDR3 covers 16 residues. V lost 0 bases, J lost 7 bases, and 9 bases stayed unmatched. Germline CDR1 is MNHEY and CDR2 is SVGAGI. Here the CDR3 reads CASSYSSAGVLNEQFF. CDR3 coding DNA: TGTGCCAGCAGTTACTCGAGTGCGGGAGTATTGAATGAGCAGTTCTTC.

The gene calls are TRBV3-1 and TRBJ2-3; 10 positions agree with TRBD2. Germline-derived CDR1 and CDR2 are LGHDT and YNNKEL (reference sequence). The CDR3 consists of 16 residues. Germline trimming cut 0 bases from V and 2 bases from J; bases unmatched to any gene: 2. The DNA for the CDR3 is TGTGCCAGCAGCCAAGAACTAGCGGGGATCACAGATACGCAGTATTTT. It translates to CASSQELAGITDTQYF.

The V call is TRBV11-2, the J call TRBJ1-2; 10 nucleotides agree with TRBD1. V lost 1 base to trimming and J lost 7 bases; unmatched junction nucleotides: 9. Per the germline V gene, CDR1 is SGHAT and CDR2 is FQNNGV. CDR3 length: 16 amino acids. The CDR3 reads CASSLALTGGVSGYTF. CDR3 nucleotide sequence: TGTGCCAGCAGCTTAGCCCTGACAGGGGGCGTTTCTGGCTACACCTTC.

This clonotype was observed a handful of times. The chain uses TRBV4-1 and TRBJ2-6; 8 bases match TRBD1. Looked up from germline, CDR1 is MGHRA and CDR2 is YSYEKL. The CDR3 length is 19 residues. Losses at the gene ends were 2 bases for V and 2 bases for J; bases not matched to a gene: 11. The CDR3 coding sequence is TGCGCCAGCAGCCAACATCTCGGACAGGGTTTTGCTGGGGCCAACGTCCTGACTTTC. This sequence encodes CASSQHLGQGFAGANVLTF.

This chain joins TRBV4-1 and TRBJ2-5; D may be TRBD2 (5 bases). The CDR3 runs 17 residues. The V end was cut by 4 bases, the J end by 1 base, with 19 bases between. CDR1 and CDR2 (germline): MGHRA, YSYEKL. The DNA for the CDR3 is TGCGCCAGCAGCCCTCTCCTGACGGGGTTCCTCCAAGAGACCCAGTACTTC. This translates into CASSPLLTGFLQETQYF.

The sample holds many counts of this clonotype. The chain joins TRBV4-3 to TRBJ1-2; D is uncertain. V lost 0 bases to trimming and J lost 6 bases, with 14 bases between them. CDR3 length: 15 residues. Germline-derived CDR1 and CDR2 are LGHNA and YSLEER. The CDR3 is CASSQDPEGSDGYTF. CDR3 in DNA: TGCGCCAGCAGCCAAGATCCCGAGGGATCGGATGGCTACACCTTC.

This clonotype was picked up a small number of times. The chain links TRBV29-1 to TRBJ2-1; TRBD2 aligns across 9 bases. J was trimmed by 3 bases and V by 3 bases; bases with no gene match: 0. CDR3 size: 13 residues. CDR1 is SQVTM, CDR2 ANQGSEA, per germline. This chain's CDR3 is CSVDSGSYNEQFF. CDR3 coding DNA: TGCAGCGTTGATAGCGGGAGCTACAATGAGCAGTTCTTC.

The chain is built from TRBV9 and TRBJ1-6; perhaps TRBD1 as D (5 bases). Trimming removed 3 bases at V and 6 bases at J, with 13 bases between. CDR3 length equals 15 residues. CDR1 is SGDLS and CDR2 is YYNGEE in the germline V gene. CDR3 protein: CASSETGTFNSPLHF. The CDR3 nucleotides read TGTGCCAGCAGCGAAACCGGGACCTTTAATTCACCCCTCCACTTT. Full variable domain (missing parts from reference TRBV9 and TRBJ1-6): DSGVTQTPKHLITATGQRVTLRCSPRSGDLSVYWYQQSLDQGLQFLIQYYNGEERAKGNILERFSAQQFPDLHSELNLSSLELGDSALYFCASSETGTFNSPLHFGNGTRLTVT.

The chain is built from TRBV5-1 and TRBJ2-7, with D possibly being TRBD1 (5 bases). V was shortened by 3 bases and J by 2 bases, with 12 bases between the two germline ends. Germline values: CDR1 SGHRS, CDR2 YFSETQ. The CDR3 covers 14 residues. CDR3 sequence reads: CASSSSDSPYEQYF. As DNA, the CDR3 is TGCGCCAGCAGCTCGAGCGACAGTCCCTACGAGCAGTACTTC.

This chain links TRBV29-1 with TRBJ1-2; D call uncertain. In germline, CDR1 is SQVTM, CDR2 ANQGSEA. The CDR3 consists of 14 residues. Trimming removed 0 bases at V and 8 bases at J, with 16 bases between. As DNA, the CDR3 is TGCAGCGTTGAAGATTGGATAGGGAGCTTGGGCTACACCTTC. The encoded protein is CSVEDWIGSLGYTF.

The chain is built from TRBV29-1 and TRBJ2-7, with TRBD1 identical over 7 bases. Unmatched junction bases numbered 17, after V lost 5 bases and J lost 4 bases. CDR3 size: 16 residues. Per germline, CDR1 SQVTM and CDR2 ANQGSEA. The CDR3: CSVSAEQGLYTYEQYF. The CDR3 nucleotides are TGCAGCGTTTCAGCCGAACAGGGGCTGTATACGTACGAGCAGTACTTC.

This clonotype was detected a few times. The chain couples TRBV2 to TRBJ1-2; 9 nucleotides align to TRBD1. The CDR3 consists of 14 residues. V gave up 6 bases and J gave up 2 bases; unmatched junction bases: 4. Germline CDR1 and CDR2: SNHLY and FYNNEI. CDR3 nucleotides: TGTGCCAGCAGGGGACAGGGCCCAAACTATGGCTACACCTTC. Translation gives CASRGQGPNYGYTF.

In its sample, this clonotype was seen a few times. The rearrangement joins TRBV4-1 to TRBJ2-7, with TRBD2 matching 9 bases. The CDR3 spans 15 residues. V shed 4 bases and J 5 bases; nucleotides not matched to a gene: 9. Germline V lookup: CDR1 MGHRA, CDR2 YSYEKL. This chain's CDR3 is CASSRDPGLAHEQYF. CDR3 nucleotide sequence: TGCGCCAGCAGCCGAGATCCGGGACTAGCCCACGAGCAGTACTTC.

The genes are TRBV5-1 and TRBJ2-3; D may be TRBD1 or TRBD2 (6 bases each). The V end lost 3 bases, the J end lost 2 bases, and 16 bases lay between the germline ends. Germline V CDR1 and CDR2: SGHRS, YFSETQ. This CDR3 comprises 16 residues. The DNA of the CDR3 is TGCGCCAGCAGCTGGCCGTCTGGGGGGCCCACAGATACGCAGTATTTT. Translating it yields CASSWPSGGPTDTQYF.

V gene TRBV7-2 combines with J gene TRBJ2-1; 10 nucleotides agree with TRBD2. CDR3 length: 17 amino acids. Germline V gene lookup returns CDR1 SGHTA and CDR2 FQGNSA. The V gene end was trimmed by 3 bases and the J gene end by 4 bases; junction bases not matched to a gene: 9. The CDR3 region is CASSFDVAGGLYNEQFF. DNA of the CDR3: TGTGCCAGCAGCTTTGACGTAGCGGGAGGCCTTTACAATGAGCAGTTCTTC.

This chain joins TRBV12-3 or TRBV12-4 and TRBJ1-1; no firm D call. The germline V and J ends were trimmed by 6 bases and 3 bases, with 17 bases remaining between them. The CDR3 runs to 15 residues. CDR3 residues: CASSFSANGYTEAFF. As DNA, the CDR3 is TGTGCCAGCAGCTTTAGCGCTAACGGATACACTGAAGCTTTCTTT.

J is TRBJ2-7 and V is TRBV27, with D possibly matching TRBD2 (5 bases). Germline assignment: CDR1 MNHEY and CDR2 SMNVEV (reference sequence). V lost 5 bases and J 5 bases, leaving 13 bases between the germline ends. The CDR3 consists of 13 residues. The CDR3 sequence is CASSPRVGNEQYF. DNA for the CDR3: TGTGCCAGCAGTCCAAGGGTCGGGAACGAGCAGTACTTC.

V and J are TRBV29-1 and TRBJ2-7, with D unresolved. Germline V gene data show CDR1 as SQVTM and CDR2 as ANQGSEA. V lost 6 bases to trimming and J lost 0 bases, with 9 bases between them. The CDR3 is 12 amino acids. Here the CDR3 reads CSVDTLSYEQYF. CDR3 nucleotide sequence: TGCAGCGTAGATACACTCTCCTACGAGCAGTACTTC.

This clonotype was detected ten times or more. In nucleotides, the CDR3 is TGCGCCAGCAGCCCGACTAGCGGGAGGTACACAGATACGCAGTATTTT. Protein: CASSPTSGRYTDTQYF. J is TRBJ2-3 and V is TRBV5-1, with 13 bases aligning to TRBD2. CDR3 length: 16 residues. Germline-derived CDR1 and CDR2 are SGHRS and YFSETQ. V was pared by 4 bases and J by 2 bases, with 4 bases of the junction left unmatched.

This clonotype was counted between two and nine times. Because the CDR3's place on the DNA is in doubt, the DNA is left out and the CDR3 is given as listed by TCRdb. The genes are TRBV20-1 and TRBJ2-1; no DNA check was done on the table's D call, TRBD2. Per the germline V gene, CDR1 is DFQATT and CDR2 is SNEGSKA (reference sequence). Both ends counted, the CDR3 spans 16 residues. Here the CDR3 reads CSVPPVGSGSLYEQFF.

This rearrangement joins TRBV11-2 to TRBJ2-1; 9 bases map to TRBD2. CDR3 length: 15 residues. V shed 5 bases and J 5 bases; nucleotides not matched to a gene: 7. CDR1 and CDR2 from the germline V gene are SGHAT and FQNNGV. The chain's CDR3 is CASSPLAGVDNEQFF. In DNA, the CDR3 is TGTGCCAGCAGCCCCTTAGCGGGAGTCGACAATGAGCAGTTCTTC.

This clonotype has only a few counts. This CDR3 reads CASSQFRSGSPSSYNEQFF. The CDR3 bases are TGCGCCAGCAGCCAATTCCGTAGCGGGAGCCCTAGCTCCTACAATGAGCAGTTCTTC. This rearrangement joins TRBV4-3 to TRBJ2-1; 9 bases agree with TRBD2. This CDR3 contains 19 residues. Germline CDR1 and CDR2: LGHNA and YSLEER. Losses at the gene ends were 2 bases for V and 0 bases for J; bases not matched to a gene: 11.

This clonotype has a handful of counts. This rearrangement joins TRBV29-1 to TRBJ1-1; D call uncertain. Trimming cost V 2 bases and J 1 base, with 5 bases left between them. Germline assignment: CDR1 SQVTM and CDR2 ANQGSEA. The CDR3 spans 12 residues. The CDR3, as DNA: TGCAGCGTTGAACTGGGGAACACTGAAGCTTTCTTT. Translation: CSVELGNTEAFF.

The V and J genes are TRBV15 and TRBJ2-1; 12 nucleotides agree with TRBD2. Germline CDR1 and CDR2: LNHNV and YYDKDF (reference sequence). With 4 bases clipped from V and 8 bases from J, the junction kept 6 bases outside the gene matches. The CDR3 runs 15 residues. This CDR3 is CATSNPGLAGDEQFF. The DNA for the CDR3 is TGTGCCACCAGCAACCCGGGACTAGCGGGCGATGAGCAGTTCTTC.

The table lists this clonotype with many counts. V and J are TRBV5-5 and TRBJ2-1, with D perhaps matching TRBD2 (6 bases). Looked up from germline, CDR1 is SGHKS and CDR2 is YYEKEE (reference sequence). V lost 4 bases and J lost 9, with 20 bases in between. The CDR3 totals 15 residues. CDR3 in amino acids: CASSPVLAGLREQFF. The CDR3 DNA is TGTGCCAGCAGCCCAGTCCTTGCGGGACTTCGTGAGCAGTTCTTC. Full variable domain (missing parts from reference TRBV5-5 and TRBJ2-1): DAGVTQSPTHLIKTRGQQVTLRCSPISGHKSVSWYQQVLGQGPQFIFQYYEKEERGRGNFPDRFSARQFPNYSSELNVNALLLGDSALYLCASSPVLAGLREQFFGPGTRLTVL.

J is TRBJ2-3 and V is TRBV7-2, with TRBD2 matching over 10 bases. This CDR3 comprises 19 residues. Germline assignment: CDR1 SGHTA and CDR2 FQGNSA. The V segment lost 0 bases and the J segment 0 bases; nucleotides outside the gene matches: 9. CDR3 nucleotide sequence: TGTGCCAGCAGCTTAGCCATTCGGCTAGCGGGAGCTAGCACAGATACGCAGTATTTT. Amino acid sequence: CASSLAIRLAGASTDTQYF.

The genes are TRBV25-1 and TRBJ2-2; 7 bases map to TRBD1. The CDR3 covers 17 residues. CDR1 MGHDK and CDR2 SYGVNS come from the germline V gene. J was trimmed by 4 bases and V by 2 bases; bases with no gene match: 10. In DNA form, the CDR3 reads TGTGCCAGCAGTGAAGAACAGGGGAGAGTAAGCACCGGGGAGCTGTTTTTT. It encodes CASSEEQGRVSTGELFF.

This clonotype was seen more than once but under ten times. V is TRBV29-1 and J is TRBJ2-5; the match to TRBD2 covers 8 bases. The CDR3 runs 19 residues. J was trimmed by 0 bases and V by 0 bases; bases with no gene match: 15. CDR1 is SQVTM and CDR2 is ANQGSEA in the germline V gene. The CDR3 spells CSVEDRGGRDAEYQETQYF. The DNA for the CDR3 is TGCAGCGTTGAAGATCGGGGGGGGCGGGACGCGGAGTACCAAGAGACCCAGTACTTC.